The 7 T cell receptor beta chains below come from one sample, sequenced in a study of tumor-infiltrating lymphocytes in primary liver carcinoma. Total RNA (around 510 ng) served as template for TCR beta cDNA synthesis primed by a constant-region primer. What produced the TCR beta libraries was three nested multiplex PCR rounds using slightly modified ARM-PCR. The first two PCR rounds, around 10 cycles each, used TRBV1-TRBV30 forward primers and a C-beta reverse primer. Via MiXCR, TCRdb re-called the multiplex PCR reads, giving one row per CDR3 protein. The sample includes approximately 320,000 distinct CDR3 sequences, nearly 60% seen only once; the top ten take over 15%. For blood RNA, unsorted whole blood served as the source, and germline DNA was extracted too. The sequenced sample was peripheral blood. These receptors were taken from a woman under 40 with primary liver carcinoma and hepatitis B virus infection.

Regarding this clonotype: One end of the junction is discordant with germline, which a read error may explain. The V gene is TRBV30, the J gene TRBJ1-1; no clear D. Germline lookup yields CDR1 GTSNPN and CDR2 SVGIG (reference sequence). This CDR3 has 12 residues. CDR3 residues: CAWSVQAYSAIF. The CDR3 bases are TGTGCCTGGAGTGTCCAGGCCTATTCAGCTATCTTT.

In the case of this clonotype: A junction end diverges from the germline sequence, so it may reflect a read error. The CDR3 nucleotides are TGTACCAGCAGCACTATCACAGGGCTGGTTGGCAATCAGCCCCAGCATTTT. Its translation: CTSSTITGLVGNQPQHF. The chain has TRBV6-5 and TRBJ1-5; D possibly corresponds to TRBD1 (6 bases). The CDR3 extends over 17 amino acids. CDR1 and CDR2 (germline): MNHEY, SVGAGI.

V usage is TRBV20-1 and J usage is TRBJ1-1; D unresolved. Between the trimmed V and J ends, which lost 5 bases and 0 bases, there was a span of 13 bases. CDR1 is DFQATT and CDR2 is SNEGSKA in the germline V gene (reference sequence). CDR3 length: 14 amino acids. CDR3 in amino acids: CSAPLTRMNTEAFF. The CDR3 DNA is TGCAGTGCTCCCCTGACACGGATGAACACTGAAGCTTTCTTT.

Notes on this clonotype: It may be a read error: a sequence one base away is much more abundant. CDR3 loop: CASSFPIGRVHTQYF. CDR3 DNA sequence: TGTGCCAGCAGTTTCCCCATCGGGCGGGTTCATACGCAGTATTTT. This chain uses TRBV12-3 or TRBV12-4 with TRBJ2-3; D perhaps matches TRBD2 (5 bases). This CDR3 comprises 15 residues. Trimming removed 3 bases at V and 7 bases at J, with 17 bases between.

There are a few counts of this clonotype. This sequence may be a read error, since a much larger clone differs from it by one base. This sequence joins TRBV4-2 and TRBJ1-2; the D is unclear. Trimming removed 4 bases at V and 9 bases at J, with 15 bases between. CDR1 and CDR2 from the germline V gene are LGHNA and YNFKEQ. CDR3 size: 13 residues. The CDR3 bases are TGTGCCAGCAGCCGAGTAGCGGTCGAAAGCTACACCTTC. Translation gives CASSRVAVESYTF.

This clonotype was found many times. The gene calls are TRBV12-3 or TRBV12-4 and TRBJ1-5; possibly TRBD1 for D (6 bases). Trimming removed 6 bases at V and 2 bases at J, with 17 bases between. This CDR3 has 16 amino acids. The CDR3 loop reads CASSERAGGRNQPQHF. DNA for the CDR3: TGTGCCAGCAGCGAAAGGGCCGGGGGGCGCAATCAGCCCCAGCATTTT.

With regard to this clonotype: A single base separates this from a much larger clone, so it may be a read error. The V gene is TRBV7-9, the J gene TRBJ2-5; D unclear. Germline CDR1 and CDR2: SEHNR and FQNEAQ (reference sequence). The CDR3 spans 13 residues. CDR3 amino acids: CASSSHGQETRYF. In nucleotides, the CDR3 is TGTGCCAGCAGCTCCCATGGGCAAGAGACCCGGTACTTC.